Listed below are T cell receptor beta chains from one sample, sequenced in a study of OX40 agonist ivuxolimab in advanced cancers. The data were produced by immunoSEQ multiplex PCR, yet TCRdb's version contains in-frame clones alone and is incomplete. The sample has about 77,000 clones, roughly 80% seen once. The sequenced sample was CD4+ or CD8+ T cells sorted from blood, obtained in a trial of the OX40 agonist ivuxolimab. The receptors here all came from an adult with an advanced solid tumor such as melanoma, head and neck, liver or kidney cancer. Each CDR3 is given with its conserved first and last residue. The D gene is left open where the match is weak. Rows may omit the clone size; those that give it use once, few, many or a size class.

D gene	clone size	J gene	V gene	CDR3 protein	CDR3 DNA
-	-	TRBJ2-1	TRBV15	CATSRDPLDEQFF	TGTGCCACCAGCAGAGATCCCTTAGATGAGCAGTTCTTC
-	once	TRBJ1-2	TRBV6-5	CASSYLGVRDGYTF	TGTGCCAGCAGTTACTTGGGGGTCAGGGATGGCTACACCTTC
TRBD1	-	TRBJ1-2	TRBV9	CASSHRDRLYGYTF	TGTGCCAGCAGCCACCGGGACAGACTGTATGGCTACACCTTC
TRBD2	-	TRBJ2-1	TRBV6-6	CASSYGGRGNEQFF	TGTGCCAGCAGTTACGGCGGGAGGGGCAATGAGCAGTTCTTC
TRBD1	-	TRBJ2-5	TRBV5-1	CASRPGTAETQYF	TGCGCCAGCAGACCCGGGACAGCAGAGACCCAGTACTTC
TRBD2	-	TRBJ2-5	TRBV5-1	CASSWDYQETQYF	TGCGCCAGCAGCTGGGACTATCAAGAGACCCAGTACTTC
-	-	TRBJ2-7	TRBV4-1	CASSQEDGEGQYF	TGCGCCAGCAGCCAAGAAGATGGAGAAGGGCAGTACTTC
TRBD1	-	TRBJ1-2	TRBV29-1	CSVVSSGTGGFYGYTF	TGCAGCGTTGTTAGTTCCGGGACAGGGGGGTTCTATGGCTACACCTTC
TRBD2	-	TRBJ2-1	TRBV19	CASSIETSVVGYEQFF	TGTGCCAGTAGTATAGAGACTAGCGTGGTTGGTTATGAGCAGTTCTTC
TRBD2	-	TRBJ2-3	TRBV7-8	CASSPGTSGSGWTDTQYF	TGTGCCAGCAGCCCCGGGACTAGCGGGAGTGGGTGGACAGATACGCAGTATTTT
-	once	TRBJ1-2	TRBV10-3	CAITSLRSLHGYTF	TGTGCCATCACTTCTCTCCGGTCCTTGCATGGCTACACCTTC
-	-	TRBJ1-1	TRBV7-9	CASSLGGALLGAFF	TGTGCCAGCAGCTTAGGGGGTGCTTTACTTGGAGCTTTCTTT
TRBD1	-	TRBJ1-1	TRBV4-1	CASSRQGAVSGPWGAFF	TGCGCCAGCAGTCGACAGGGGGCGGTGTCGGGACCTTGGGGGGCTTTCTTT
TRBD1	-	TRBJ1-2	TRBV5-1	CASSPGTGGAWGYGYTF	TGCGCCAGCAGCCCTGGGACAGGGGGCGCCTGGGGCTATGGCTACACCTTC
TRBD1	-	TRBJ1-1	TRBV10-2	CASSDPGTGENEAFF	TGCGCCAGCAGTGACCCCGGGACAGGGGAAAACGAAGCTTTCTTT
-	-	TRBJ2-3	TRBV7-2	CASSSTRDTQYF	TGTGCCAGCAGTTCTACCAGGGATACGCAGTATTTT
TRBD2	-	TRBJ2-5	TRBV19	CASSRSALLAGRETQYF	TGTGCCAGTAGCCGTAGTGCCTTACTAGCGGGGAGGGAGACCCAGTACTTC
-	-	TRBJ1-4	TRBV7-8	CASSPRPGGARSTNEKLFF	TGTGCCAGCAGCCCCCGCCCGGGGGGGGCCCGATCAACTAATGAAAAACTGTTTTTT